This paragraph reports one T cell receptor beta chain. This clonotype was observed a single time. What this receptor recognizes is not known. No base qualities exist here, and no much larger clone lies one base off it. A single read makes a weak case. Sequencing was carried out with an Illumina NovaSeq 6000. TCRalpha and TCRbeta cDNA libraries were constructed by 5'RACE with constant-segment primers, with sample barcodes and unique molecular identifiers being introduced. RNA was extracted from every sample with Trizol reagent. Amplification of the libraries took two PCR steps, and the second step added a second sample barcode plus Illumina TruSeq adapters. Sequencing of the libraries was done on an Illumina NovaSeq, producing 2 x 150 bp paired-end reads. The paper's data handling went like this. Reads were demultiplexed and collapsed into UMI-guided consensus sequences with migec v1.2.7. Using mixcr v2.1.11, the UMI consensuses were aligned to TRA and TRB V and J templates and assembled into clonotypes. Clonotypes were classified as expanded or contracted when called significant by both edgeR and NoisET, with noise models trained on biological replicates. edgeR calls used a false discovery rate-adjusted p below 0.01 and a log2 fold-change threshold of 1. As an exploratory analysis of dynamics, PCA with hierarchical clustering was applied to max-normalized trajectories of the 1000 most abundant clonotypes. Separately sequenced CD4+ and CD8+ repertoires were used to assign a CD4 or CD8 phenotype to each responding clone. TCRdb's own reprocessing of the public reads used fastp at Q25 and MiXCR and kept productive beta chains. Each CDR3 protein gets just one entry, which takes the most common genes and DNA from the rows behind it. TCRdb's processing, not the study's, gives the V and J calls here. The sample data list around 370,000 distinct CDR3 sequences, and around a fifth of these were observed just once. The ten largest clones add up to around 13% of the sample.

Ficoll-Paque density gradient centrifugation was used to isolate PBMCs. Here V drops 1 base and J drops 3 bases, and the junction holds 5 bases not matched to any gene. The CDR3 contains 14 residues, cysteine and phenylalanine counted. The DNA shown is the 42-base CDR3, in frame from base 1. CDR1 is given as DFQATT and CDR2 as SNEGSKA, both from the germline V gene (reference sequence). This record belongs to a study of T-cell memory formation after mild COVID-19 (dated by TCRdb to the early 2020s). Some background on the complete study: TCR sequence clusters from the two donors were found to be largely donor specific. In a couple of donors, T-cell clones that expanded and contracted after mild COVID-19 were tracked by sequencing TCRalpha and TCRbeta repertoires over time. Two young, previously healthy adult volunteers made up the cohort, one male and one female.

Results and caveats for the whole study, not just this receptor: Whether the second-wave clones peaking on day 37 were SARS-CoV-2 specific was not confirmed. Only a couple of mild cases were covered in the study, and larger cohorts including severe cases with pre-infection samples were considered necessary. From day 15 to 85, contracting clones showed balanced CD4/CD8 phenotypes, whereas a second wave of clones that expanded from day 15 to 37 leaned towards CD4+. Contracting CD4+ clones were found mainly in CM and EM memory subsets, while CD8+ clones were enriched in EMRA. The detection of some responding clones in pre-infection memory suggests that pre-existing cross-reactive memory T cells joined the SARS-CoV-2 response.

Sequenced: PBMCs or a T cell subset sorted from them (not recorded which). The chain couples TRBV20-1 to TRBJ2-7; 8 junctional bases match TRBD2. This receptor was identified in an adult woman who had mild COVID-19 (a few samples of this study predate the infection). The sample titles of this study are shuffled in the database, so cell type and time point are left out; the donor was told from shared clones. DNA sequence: TGCAGTGCTAGAGCACTAGCGGTGGTCTACGAGCAGTACTTC. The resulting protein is CSARALAVVYEQYF.